This T cell receptor (beta chain) was captured in a study of post-analysis software for immune sequencing data (dated by TCRdb to about 2015). Looking at the study overall: Disease courses on record covered relapsing-remitting, secondary progressive and progressive-relapsing multiple sclerosis, though some patients had no subtype annotation. The multiple sclerosis patient repertoires were compared with about a dozen previously published healthy control repertoires from donors aged roughly 6 to 25 years. A subset of samples was prepared in parallel using single-end sample barcoding, then pooled and co-amplified after Illumina adapter ligation. The paper's findings and limits, for the study overall: Normalized Chao1 diversity was significantly lower in multiple sclerosis patients than controls, suggesting substantial peripheral T-cell clonal expansion. Direct clustering with F measure showed strong co-clustering of samples prepared in the same batch, prompting a batch-effect correction. Roughly 5 TRBV segments, including TRBV5-6, TRBV5-1 and TRBV20-1, were significantly more frequent in patients than controls. The control group was slightly older than the multiple sclerosis patient group.

TCR beta repertoires were profiled from peripheral blood of 10 to 15 young patients with multiple sclerosis to demonstrate the VDJtools post-analysis software. The patients with multiple sclerosis were children and adolescents between about 6 and 16 years of age. The CDR3 covers 16 residues, taking in both the cysteine and the phenylalanine. The sequence is cut down to CDR3 DNA, 48 bases in frame from base 1. CDR1 and CDR2, per the germline V gene (reference sequence), are SGHKS and YYEKEE. Trimming takes 0 bases off V and 5 bases off J; junction bases not matched to a gene: 6. The sample holds many counts of this clonotype. Its specific antigen is unknown. No much larger clone is present one base from it, and per-base qualities are unavailable. Preparation of the library involved PCR. Sequenced using an Illumina HiSeq 2500. Unique molecular identifiers were incorporated into TCR beta cDNA libraries to reduce PCR and sequencing biases. Per 1 to 10 million input T cells, 500,000 or so cDNA molecules were obtained, such that each molecule approximated one T cell. Patient libraries were prepared and sequenced with the same protocol used for the earlier healthy control dataset. Within a given batch, samples were prepared together, multiplexed and sequenced on the same HiSeq lane. From the authors' description of their analysis: Raw barcoded reads were processed with MIGEC, and single-read molecular identifier groups were discarded before consensus assembly and CDR3 extraction. Clonotype tables were post-analysed with VDJtools, normalizing diversity by down-sampling all datasets to the smallest sample size. To correct batch-related cross-sample contamination, repertoire overlap clustering matched CDR3 amino acid sequences but not nucleotide sequences. The public sequencing data were trimmed at Q25 with fastp and processed into clonotypes with MiXCR by TCRdb, which kept only in-frame beta chains. Rows are combined by CDR3 protein, so each entry shows the most common genes and DNA. The V and J calls were not made by the authors but by TCRdb's processing. The sample data list 250,000 to 300,000 distinct CDR3 sequences, and about 40% of these were observed just once. 4% to 5.5% of the sample belongs to the ten largest clones.

The sequence joins TRBV5-5 to TRBJ2-1, with TRBD2 identical over 9 junction bases. The sample comprised blood. The source is a girl aged 5 to 17 with multiple sclerosis. The DNA reads as follows: TGTGCCAGCAGCTTGGAGGCGGGGGGGATCCACAATGAGCAGTTCTTC. Its translation reads: CASSLEAGGIHNEQFF.